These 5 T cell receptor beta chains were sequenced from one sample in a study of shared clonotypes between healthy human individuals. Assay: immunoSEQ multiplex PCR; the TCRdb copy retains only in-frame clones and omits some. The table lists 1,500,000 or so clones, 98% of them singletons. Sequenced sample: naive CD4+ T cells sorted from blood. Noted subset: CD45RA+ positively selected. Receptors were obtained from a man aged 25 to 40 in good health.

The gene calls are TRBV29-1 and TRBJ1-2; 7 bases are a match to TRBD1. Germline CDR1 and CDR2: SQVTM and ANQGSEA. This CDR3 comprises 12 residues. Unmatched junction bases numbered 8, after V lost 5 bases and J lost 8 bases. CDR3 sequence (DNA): TGCAGCGTTACCCCGGGACAGCTGGGCTACACCTTC. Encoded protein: CSVTPGQLGYTF.

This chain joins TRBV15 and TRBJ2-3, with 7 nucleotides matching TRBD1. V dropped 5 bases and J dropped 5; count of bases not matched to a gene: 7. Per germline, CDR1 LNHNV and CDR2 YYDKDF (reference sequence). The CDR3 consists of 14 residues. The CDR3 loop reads CATSAQGVEDTQYF. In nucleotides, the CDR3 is TGTGCCACCAGCGCTCAGGGGGTAGAAGATACGCAGTATTTT.

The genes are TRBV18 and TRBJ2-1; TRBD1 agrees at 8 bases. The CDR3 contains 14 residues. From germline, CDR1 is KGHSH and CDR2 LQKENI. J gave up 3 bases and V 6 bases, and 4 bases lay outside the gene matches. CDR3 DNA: TGTGCCAGCTCCCTACAGGGGGGCTACAATGAGCAGTTCTTC. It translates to CASSLQGGYNEQFF.

The CDR3 spells CATSRDRSMGAGTGELFF. The CDR3 coding sequence is TGTGCCACCAGCAGAGATCGGTCCATGGGAGCGGGCACCGGGGAGCTGTTTTTT. The chain couples TRBV15 to TRBJ2-2; TRBD2 is a possible D gene (6 bases). Germline V gene lookup returns CDR1 LNHNV and CDR2 YYDKDF (reference sequence). The CDR3 contains 18 residues. Trimming took off 0 bases at V and 4 bases at J, with 18 bases between the two ends.

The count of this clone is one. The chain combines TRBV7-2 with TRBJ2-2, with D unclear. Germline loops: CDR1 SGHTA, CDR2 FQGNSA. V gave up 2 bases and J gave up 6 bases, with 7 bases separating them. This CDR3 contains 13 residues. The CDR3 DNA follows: TGTGCCAGCAGCTTAATCACATCCGGGGAGCTGTTTTTT. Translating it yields CASSLITSGELFF.